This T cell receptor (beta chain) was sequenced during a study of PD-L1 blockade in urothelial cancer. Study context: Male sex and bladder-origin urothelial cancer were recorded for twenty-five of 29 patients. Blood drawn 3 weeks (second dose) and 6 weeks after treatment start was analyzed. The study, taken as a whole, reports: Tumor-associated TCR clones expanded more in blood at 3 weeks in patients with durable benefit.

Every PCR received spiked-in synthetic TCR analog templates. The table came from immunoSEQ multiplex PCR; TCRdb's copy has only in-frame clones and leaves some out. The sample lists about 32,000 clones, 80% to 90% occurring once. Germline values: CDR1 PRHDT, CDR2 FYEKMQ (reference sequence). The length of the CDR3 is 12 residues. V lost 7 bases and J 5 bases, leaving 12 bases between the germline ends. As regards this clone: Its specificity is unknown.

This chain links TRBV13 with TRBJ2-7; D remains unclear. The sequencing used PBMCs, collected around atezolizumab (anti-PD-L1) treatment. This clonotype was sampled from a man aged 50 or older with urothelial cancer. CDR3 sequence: CASTRVDHEQYF. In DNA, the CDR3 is TGTGCCAGCACTCGGGTTGATCACGAGCAGTACTTC. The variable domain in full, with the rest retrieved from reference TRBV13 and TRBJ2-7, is AAGVIQSPRHLIKEKRETATLKCYPIPRHDTVYWYQQGPGQDPQFLISFYEKMQSDKGSIPDRFSAQQFSDYHSELNMSSLELGDSALYFCASTRVDHEQYFGPGTRLTVT.